Below, 24 T cell receptor beta chains from the same sample are listed, as sequenced in a study of post-analysis software for immune sequencing data. General study results and limits: Comparison of patients with controls showed roughly five TRBV segments more frequent in patients, TRBV5-6, TRBV5-1 and TRBV20-1 among them.

No antigens are known for them. Every TCR beta cDNA library bore unique molecular identifiers. Each CDR3 protein is one row after TCRdb ran MiXCR on the PCR reads. The sample shows about 540,000 distinct CDR3 sequences, around a third of them seen only once. The sample comprised blood. Receptor source: a girl younger than 18 with multiple sclerosis.

The CDR3 DNA follows: TGTGCCAGCAGCCCACACATGGAAGCTTTCTTT. It yields the protein CASSPHMEAFF. The genes are TRBV7-8 and TRBJ1-1, with D unclear. V gave up 5 bases and J gave up 8 bases, with 9 bases separating them. Germline-derived CDR1 and CDR2 are SGHVS and FQNEAQ. CDR3 length: 11 amino acids.

V and J are TRBV6-1 and TRBJ2-7; D is uncertain. The CDR3 is made up of 13 amino acids. Trimming cost V 5 bases and J 0 bases, with 8 bases left between them. Per germline, CDR1 MNHNS and CDR2 SASEGT. The CDR3 spells CASSKTPSYEQYF. The CDR3 DNA reads TGTGCCAGCAGTAAGACACCCTCCTACGAGCAGTACTTC.

The chain carries TRBV6-1 and TRBJ2-1, with TRBD2 matching 8 bases. This CDR3 comprises 15 residues. The germline CDR1 and CDR2 sequences are MNHNS and SASEGT. Germline trimming cut 3 bases from V and 2 bases from J; bases unmatched to any gene: 3. This CDR3 reads CASSDGAGAYNEQFF. As DNA, the CDR3 is TGTGCCAGCAGTGACGGAGCGGGGGCCTACAATGAGCAGTTCTTC.

The rearrangement joins TRBV9 to TRBJ2-7; 7 positions agree with TRBD1. There are 13 residues in the CDR3. Germline trimming cut 7 bases from V and 3 bases from J; bases unmatched to any gene: 7. The germline CDR1 and CDR2 sequences are SGDLS and YYNGEE. The CDR3 coding sequence is TGTGCCAGCTCTCCCAGGGGGATCTACGAGCAGTACTTC. This translates into CASSPRGIYEQYF.

The gene calls are TRBV6-5 and TRBJ2-3, with a possible D match to TRBD1 (6 bases). Between the trimmed V and J ends, which lost 7 bases and 13 bases, there was a span of 15 bases. The length of the CDR3 is 11 residues. Germline CDR1 reads MNHEY; CDR2 reads SVGAGI. The CDR3 sequence: CASKQGHEEYF. The CDR3 nucleotides read TGTGCCAGCAAACAGGGACATGAGGAGTATTTT.

With respect to this clonotype: At one of its ends the junction is not consistent with the germline gene, which may arise from a read error. The rearrangement links TRBV7-8 to TRBJ1-4; no clear D. The CDR3 runs to 12 residues. The germline CDR1 and CDR2 sequences are SGHVS and FQNEAQ. The DNA for the CDR3 is TGCGCCAGCAGCTTTAATGCTGAAAAACTGTTTTTT. The encoded protein is CASSFNAEKLFF.

On this clonotype: Being one base from a much bigger clone, this may be a read error. This rearrangement joins TRBV5-1 to TRBJ2-3; D might be TRBD2 (5 bases). V was shortened by 4 bases and J by 1 base, with 10 bases between the two germline ends. Germline lookup yields CDR1 SGHRS and CDR2 YFSETQ. The CDR3 has 14 amino acids. CDR3 in amino acids: CASSLNGGTDTQYF. CDR3 in DNA: TGCGCCAGCAGCCTCAACGGGGGCACAGATACGCAGTATTTT.

V is TRBV7-2 and J is TRBJ2-5, with D uncertain. Trimming cost V 2 bases and J 2 bases, with 18 bases left between them. The germline gives CDR1 SGHTA, CDR2 FQGNSA. The CDR3 has 17 amino acids. This CDR3 reads CASSLRAAVVGQETQYF. The CDR3 DNA follows: TGTGCCAGCAGCTTAAGGGCTGCGGTGGTGGGACAAGAGACCCAGTACTTC. Complete variable domain (other parts from reference TRBV7-2 and TRBJ2-5): GAGVSQSPSNKVTEKGKDVELRCDPISGHTALYWYRQSLGQGLEFLIYFQGNSAPDKSGLPSDRFSAERTGGSVSTLTIQRTQQEDSAVYLCASSLRAAVVGQETQYFGPGTRLLVL.

The table lists this clonotype with a few counts. The chain links TRBV6-5 to TRBJ1-5, with D maybe TRBD1 (5 bases). CDR1 and CDR2 (germline): MNHEY, SVGAGI. Trimming removed 2 bases at V and 0 bases at J, with 8 bases between. The CDR3 is 15 amino acids. CDR3 region: CASSYPDSSNQPQHF. CDR3 in DNA: TGTGCCAGCAGTTACCCTGACAGTAGCAATCAGCCCCAGCATTTT.

The rearrangement joins TRBV5-5 to TRBJ1-2, with 8 bases matching TRBD1. This CDR3 comprises 14 residues. Per the germline V gene, CDR1 is SGHKS and CDR2 is YYEKEE (reference sequence). Trimming at V came to 4 bases and at J to 0 bases, leaving 2 bases not matched to a gene. The CDR3 is CASSRDRTNYGYTF. The CDR3, as DNA: TGTGCCAGCAGCCGGGACAGGACTAACTATGGCTACACCTTC.

This clonotype was counted only a few times. This chain connects TRBV25-1 to TRBJ1-2, with 11 positions matching TRBD1. The germline gives CDR1 MGHDK, CDR2 SYGVNS. Germline trimming cut 1 base from V and 7 bases from J; bases unmatched to any gene: 5. The CDR3 length is 15 residues. CDR3 DNA sequence: TGTGCCAGCAGTGAATGGGACAGGGGGTTGGGTGGCTACACCTTC. This translates into CASSEWDRGLGGYTF.

V and J are TRBV20-1 and TRBJ1-1; D remains ambiguous. CDR1 DFQATT and CDR2 SNEGSKA come from the germline V gene (reference sequence). Trimming shortened V by 5 bases and J by 0 bases, and 10 bases separated the two germline ends. The CDR3 has 13 amino acids. The CDR3 loop is CSAVGSVNTEAFF. The CDR3 nucleotides read TGCAGTGCTGTCGGGTCAGTGAACACTGAAGCTTTCTTT.

The genes are TRBV5-1 and TRBJ2-1; 7 bases are shared with TRBD2. Germline V lookup: CDR1 SGHRS, CDR2 YFSETQ. With V trimmed by 2 bases and J by 0 bases, 11 bases remained unmatched. This CDR3 has 18 amino acids. The DNA for the CDR3 is TGCGCCAGCAGCTTTGACCCCTTGGGGGGGAGCTCCTACAATGAGCAGTTCTTC. Translation gives CASSFDPLGGSSYNEQFF.

The J gene is TRBJ2-1, the V gene TRBV7-3; D is perhaps TRBD1 or TRBD2 (5 bases each). Trimming took off 5 bases at V and 8 bases at J, with 13 bases between the two ends. CDR3 length: 13 residues. Germline CDR1 reads SGHTA; CDR2 reads FQGTGA. CDR3 residues: CASSRGTVDEQFF. In DNA form, the CDR3 reads TGTGCCAGCAGCCGTGGGACCGTCGATGAGCAGTTCTTC.

This clonotype was found a few times. V is TRBV20-1 and J is TRBJ2-7; tentatively, D is TRBD1 (5 bases). Germline lookup yields CDR1 DFQATT and CDR2 SNEGSKA (reference sequence). Deletions cut 1 base from V and 2 bases from J, with 15 bases between. This CDR3 comprises 15 residues. CDR3 coding DNA: TGCAGTGCTAGAGTCCCCAGGGCAGGCCCCTACGAGCAGTACTTC. Its protein product is CSARVPRAGPYEQYF.

This clonotype has only a few counts. The V call is TRBV27, the J call TRBJ2-3, with D uncertain. V lost 6 bases and J 6 bases, leaving 10 bases between the germline ends. Germline CDR1 MNHEY, CDR2 SMNVEV (reference sequence). The CDR3 is 12 residues long. CDR3 in amino acids: CASSPIGDTQYF. The CDR3 bases are TGTGCCAGCAGCCCTATTGGGGATACGCAGTATTTT.

This clonotype was counted between two and nine times. The V gene is TRBV7-2, the J gene TRBJ2-3; 9 bases map to TRBD2. This CDR3 has 15 residues. J lost 5 bases, V lost 2 bases, and 5 bases had no gene match. CDR1 is SGHTA and CDR2 is FQGNSA in the germline V gene. CDR3 bases: TGTGCCAGCAGCTTATTTGCGGGAGGGGAAGATACGCAGTATTTT. As protein: CASSLFAGGEDTQYF.

This clonotype came up a few times. The CDR3 spells CASSQVRFMNTEAFF. CDR3 coding DNA: TGCGCCAGCAGCCAGGTCAGGTTCATGAACACTGAAGCTTTCTTT. This chain links TRBV4-1 with TRBJ1-1, with unresolved D. Germline CDR1 MGHRA, CDR2 YSYEKL. Trimming pared 3 bases from V and 0 bases from J, leaving 11 bases between. The CDR3 loop spans 15 amino acids.

This chain links TRBV7-2 with TRBJ1-1; D perhaps matches TRBD1 (5 bases). The CDR3 has 15 residues. Trimming shortened V by 4 bases and J by 1 base, and 13 bases separated the two germline ends. The germline V gene has CDR1 SGHTA and CDR2 FQGNSA. CDR3 protein: CASSSRPGQNTEAFF. Written as DNA, the CDR3 is TGTGCCAGCAGCTCGCGCCCCGGACAGAACACTGAAGCTTTCTTT. The variable domain in full, completed from reference TRBV7-2 and TRBJ1-1, reads GAGVSQSPSNKVTEKGKDVELRCDPISGHTALYWYRQSLGQGLEFLIYFQGNSAPDKSGLPSDRFSAERTGGSVSTLTIQRTQQEDSAVYLCASSSRPGQNTEAFFGQGTRLTVV.

The J gene is TRBJ1-5, the V gene TRBV19; 7 bases match TRBD1. The CDR3 is 15 amino acids. Germline trimming cut 7 bases from V and 4 bases from J; bases unmatched to any gene: 10. The germline V gene encodes CDR1 LNHDA and CDR2 SQIVND (reference sequence). The CDR3 DNA is TGTGCCAGTAAACATGAGACAGGGTCAAATCAGCCCCAGCATTTT. Residues: CASKHETGSNQPQHF.

This clonotype was observed a few times. The V gene is TRBV5-6, the J gene TRBJ1-1; tentative D call: TRBD1 (6 bases). This CDR3 contains 16 residues. Germline loops: CDR1 SGHDT, CDR2 YYEEEE. V was trimmed by 0 bases and J by 1 base, leaving 13 bases between them. The CDR3 nucleotides are TGTGCCAGCAGCTTGGGGGGACACCGCGGGAACACTGAAGCTTTCTTT. Translating it yields CASSLGGHRGNTEAFF.

This clonotype has a handful of counts. The V and J genes are TRBV15 and TRBJ2-5; D is ambiguous. The CDR3 extends over 14 amino acids. The V end lost 0 bases, the J end lost 1 base, and 6 bases lay between the germline ends. Germline-derived CDR1 and CDR2 are LNHNV and YYDKDF (reference sequence). CDR3 DNA sequence: TGTGCCACCAGCAGAGACGGGCCCCAAGAGACCCAGTACTTC. Translation: CATSRDGPQETQYF.

A few counts support this clonotype. V usage is TRBV20-1 and J usage is TRBJ1-2; perhaps TRBD1 as D (5 bases). This CDR3 comprises 14 residues. Between the trimmed V and J ends, which lost 2 bases and 2 bases, there was a span of 12 bases. Germline values: CDR1 DFQATT, CDR2 SNEGSKA (reference sequence). For the CDR3, the DNA is TGCAGTGCTAGACCGGGACCGGTAAACTATGGCTACACCTTC. Translating gives CSARPGPVNYGYTF.

V and J are TRBV20-1 and TRBJ2-5; TRBD2 matches 9 bases. This CDR3 has 15 residues. V was pared by 6 bases and J by 4 bases, with 12 bases of the junction left unmatched. Germline assignment: CDR1 DFQATT and CDR2 SNEGSKA (reference sequence). In nucleotides, the CDR3 is TGCAGTGCCCCCGGGGCTAGCGGGGCGATAGAGACCCAGTACTTC. It specifies CSAPGASGAIETQYF.